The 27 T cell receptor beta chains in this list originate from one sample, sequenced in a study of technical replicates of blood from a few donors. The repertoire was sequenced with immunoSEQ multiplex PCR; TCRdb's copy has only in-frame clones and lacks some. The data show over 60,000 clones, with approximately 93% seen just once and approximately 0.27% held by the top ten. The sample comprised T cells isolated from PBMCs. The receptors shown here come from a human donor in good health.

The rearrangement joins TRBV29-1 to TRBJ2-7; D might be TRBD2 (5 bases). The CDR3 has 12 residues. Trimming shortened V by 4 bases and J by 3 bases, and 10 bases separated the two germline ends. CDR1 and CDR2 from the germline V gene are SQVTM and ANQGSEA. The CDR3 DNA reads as TGCAGCGTTGGGTCAGGACTCTACGAGCAGTACTTC. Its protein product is CSVGSGLYEQYF.

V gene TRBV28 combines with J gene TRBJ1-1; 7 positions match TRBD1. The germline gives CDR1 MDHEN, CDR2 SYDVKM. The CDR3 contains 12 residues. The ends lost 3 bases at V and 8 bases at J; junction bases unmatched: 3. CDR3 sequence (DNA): TGTGCCAGCAGTTTTCGACAGGGAGAAGCTTTCTTT. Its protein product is CASSFRQGEAFF.

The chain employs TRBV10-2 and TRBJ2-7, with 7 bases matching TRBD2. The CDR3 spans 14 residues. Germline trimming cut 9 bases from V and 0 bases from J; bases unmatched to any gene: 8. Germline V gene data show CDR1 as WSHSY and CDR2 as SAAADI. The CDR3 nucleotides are TGCGCCAGTAAGACTAGCCATTCCTCCTACGAGCAGTACTTC. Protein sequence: CASKTSHSSYEQYF.

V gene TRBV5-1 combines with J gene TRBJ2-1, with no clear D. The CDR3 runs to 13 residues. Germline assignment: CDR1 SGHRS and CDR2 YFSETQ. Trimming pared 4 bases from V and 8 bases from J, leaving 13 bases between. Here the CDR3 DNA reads TGCGCCAGCAGCGAAGGAGAGTCCCATGAGCAGTTCTTC. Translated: CASSEGESHEQFF.

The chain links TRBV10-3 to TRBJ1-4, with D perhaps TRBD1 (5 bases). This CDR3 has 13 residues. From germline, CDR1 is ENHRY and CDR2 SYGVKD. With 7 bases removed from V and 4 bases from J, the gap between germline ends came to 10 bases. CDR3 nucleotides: TGTGCCATCACCGACAGCTTTAATGAAAAACTGTTTTTT. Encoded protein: CAITDSFNEKLFF.

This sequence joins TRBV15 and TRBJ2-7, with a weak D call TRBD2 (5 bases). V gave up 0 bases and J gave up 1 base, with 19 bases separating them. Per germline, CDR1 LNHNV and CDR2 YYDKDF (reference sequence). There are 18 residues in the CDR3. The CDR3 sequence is CATSRERGGKTVSYEQYF. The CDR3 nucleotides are TGTGCCACCAGCAGAGAAAGAGGAGGAAAGACGGTATCCTACGAGCAGTACTTC.

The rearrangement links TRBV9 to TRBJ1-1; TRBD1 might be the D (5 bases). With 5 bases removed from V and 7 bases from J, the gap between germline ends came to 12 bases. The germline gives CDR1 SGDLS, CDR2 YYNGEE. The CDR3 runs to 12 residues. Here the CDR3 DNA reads TGTGCCAGCAGACGGGACGGGAGTGAAGCTTTCTTT. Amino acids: CASRRDGSEAFF.

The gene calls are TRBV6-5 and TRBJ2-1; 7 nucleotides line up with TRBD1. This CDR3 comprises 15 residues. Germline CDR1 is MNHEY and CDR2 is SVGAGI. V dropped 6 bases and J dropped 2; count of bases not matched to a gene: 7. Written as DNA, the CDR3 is TGTGCCAGCAGGAACCAGGGGGTCCCCTACAATGAGCAGTTCTTC. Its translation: CASRNQGVPYNEQFF.

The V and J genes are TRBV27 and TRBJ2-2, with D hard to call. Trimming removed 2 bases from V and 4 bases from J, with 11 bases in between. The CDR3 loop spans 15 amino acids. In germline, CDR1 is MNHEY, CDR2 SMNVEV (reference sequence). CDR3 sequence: CASSLAVSGTGELFF. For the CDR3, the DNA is TGTGCCAGCAGTTTAGCAGTCTCGGGCACCGGGGAGCTGTTTTTT.

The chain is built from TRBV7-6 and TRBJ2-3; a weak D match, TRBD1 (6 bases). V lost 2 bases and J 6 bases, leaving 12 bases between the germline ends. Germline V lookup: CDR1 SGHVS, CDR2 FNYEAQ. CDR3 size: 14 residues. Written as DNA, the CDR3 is TGTGCCAGCAGCTTATCTGGGGGCATGGATACGCAGTATTTT. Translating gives CASSLSGGMDTQYF.

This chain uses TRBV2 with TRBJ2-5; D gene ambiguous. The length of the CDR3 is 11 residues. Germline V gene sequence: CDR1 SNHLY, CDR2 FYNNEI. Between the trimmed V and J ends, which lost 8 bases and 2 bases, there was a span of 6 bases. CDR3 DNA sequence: TGTGCCAGCCAGGTACAAGAGACCCAGTACTTC. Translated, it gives CASQVQETQYF.

The DNA of the CDR3 is TGTGCCAGTAGTATAGGCGGACTAGCGGGAGACGAGCAGTACTTC. Residues: CASSIGGLAGDEQYF. The J gene is TRBJ2-7, the V gene TRBV19, with TRBD2 identical over 13 bases. CDR3 length: 15 amino acids. V shed 1 base and J 5 bases; nucleotides not matched to a gene: 2. Germline CDR1 reads LNHDA; CDR2 reads SQIVND (reference sequence).

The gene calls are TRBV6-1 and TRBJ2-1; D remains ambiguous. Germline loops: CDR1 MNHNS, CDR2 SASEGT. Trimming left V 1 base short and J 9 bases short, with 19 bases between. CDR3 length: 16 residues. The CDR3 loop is CASSEVTIPGEFEQFF. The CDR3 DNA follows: TGTGCCAGCAGTGAAGTTACAATCCCAGGTGAATTTGAGCAGTTCTTC.

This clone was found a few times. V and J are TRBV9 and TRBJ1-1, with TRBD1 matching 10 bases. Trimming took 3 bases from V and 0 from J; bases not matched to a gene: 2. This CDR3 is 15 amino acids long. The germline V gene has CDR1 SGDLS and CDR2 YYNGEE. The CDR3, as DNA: TGTGCCAGCAGCGCGGGACAGGGGATGAACACTGAAGCTTTCTTT. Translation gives CASSAGQGMNTEAFF.

CDR3 in amino acids: CASSQESRDRGTYEQYF. The CDR3 nucleotides are TGCGCCAGCAGCCAAGAATCCCGGGACAGGGGTACCTACGAGCAGTACTTC. The rearrangement uses TRBV4-1 and TRBJ2-7; 10 positions agree with TRBD1. The germline V gene has CDR1 MGHRA and CDR2 YSYEKL. The CDR3 is made up of 17 amino acids. J gave up 2 bases and V 0 bases, and 7 bases lay outside the gene matches.

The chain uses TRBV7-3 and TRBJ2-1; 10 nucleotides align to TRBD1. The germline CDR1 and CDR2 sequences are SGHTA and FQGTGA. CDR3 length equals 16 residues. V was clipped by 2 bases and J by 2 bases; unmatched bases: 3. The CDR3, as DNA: TGTGCCAGCAGCTTAGGGGGGACAGGGGCCTACAATGAGCAGTTCTTC. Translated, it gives CASSLGGTGAYNEQFF.

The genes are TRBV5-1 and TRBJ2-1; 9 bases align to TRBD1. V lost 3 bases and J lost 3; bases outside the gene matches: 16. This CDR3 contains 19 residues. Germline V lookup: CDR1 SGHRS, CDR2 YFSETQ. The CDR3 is CASSSPGQGYGANYNEQFF. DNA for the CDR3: TGCGCCAGCAGCTCGCCGGGACAGGGATACGGGGCCAACTACAATGAGCAGTTCTTC.

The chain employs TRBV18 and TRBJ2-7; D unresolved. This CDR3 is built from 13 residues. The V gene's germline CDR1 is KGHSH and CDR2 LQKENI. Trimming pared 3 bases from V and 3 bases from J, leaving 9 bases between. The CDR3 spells CASSPSGDYEQYF. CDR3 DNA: TGTGCCAGCTCACCCTCGGGTGACTACGAGCAGTACTTC.

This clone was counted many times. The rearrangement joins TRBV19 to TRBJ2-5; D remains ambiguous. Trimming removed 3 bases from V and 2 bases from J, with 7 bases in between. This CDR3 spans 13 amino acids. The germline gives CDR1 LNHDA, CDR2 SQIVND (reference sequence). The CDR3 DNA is TGTGCCAGTAGTATCCACTCTCAAGAGACCCAGTACTTC. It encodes CASSIHSQETQYF.

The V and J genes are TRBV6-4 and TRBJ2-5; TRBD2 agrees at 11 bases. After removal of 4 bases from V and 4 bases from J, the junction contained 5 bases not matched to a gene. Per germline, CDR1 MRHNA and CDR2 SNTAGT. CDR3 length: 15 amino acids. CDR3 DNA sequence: TGTGCCAGCAGTGCCGGGACTAGCGGAGGAGAGACCCAGTACTTC. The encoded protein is CASSAGTSGGETQYF.

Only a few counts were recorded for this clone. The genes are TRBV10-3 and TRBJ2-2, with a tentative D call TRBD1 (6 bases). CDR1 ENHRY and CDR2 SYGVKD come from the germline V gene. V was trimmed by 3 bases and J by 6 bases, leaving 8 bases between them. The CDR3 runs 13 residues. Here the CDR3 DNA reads TGTGCCATCAGTGAAGGGGGATCCGGGGAGCTGTTTTTT. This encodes CAISEGGSGELFF.

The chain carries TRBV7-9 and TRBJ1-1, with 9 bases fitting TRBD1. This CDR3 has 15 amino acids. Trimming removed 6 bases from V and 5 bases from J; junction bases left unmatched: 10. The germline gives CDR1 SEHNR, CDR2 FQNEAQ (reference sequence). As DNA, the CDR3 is TGTGCCAGCAGTTTTCAGACAGGGGGAACAACTGAAGCTTTCTTT. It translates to CASSFQTGGTTEAFF.

CDR3 nucleotide sequence: TGTGCCAGCAGCTTACAAGAGGGCAGTGAAAAACTGTTTTTT. It specifies CASSLQEGSEKLFF. This chain joins TRBV7-2 and TRBJ1-4; D gene uncertain. The CDR3 consists of 14 residues. Germline loops: CDR1 SGHTA, CDR2 FQGNSA. V dropped 2 bases and J dropped 7 bases, with 11 bases sitting between them.

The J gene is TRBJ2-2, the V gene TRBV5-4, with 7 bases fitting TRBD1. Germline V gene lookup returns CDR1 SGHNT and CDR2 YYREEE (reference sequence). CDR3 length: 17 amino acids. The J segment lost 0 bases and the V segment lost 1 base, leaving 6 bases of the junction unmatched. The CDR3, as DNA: TGTGCCAGCAGCTTGTCCCCCCAGGGGGCGAACACCGGGGAGCTGTTTTTT. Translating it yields CASSLSPQGANTGELFF.

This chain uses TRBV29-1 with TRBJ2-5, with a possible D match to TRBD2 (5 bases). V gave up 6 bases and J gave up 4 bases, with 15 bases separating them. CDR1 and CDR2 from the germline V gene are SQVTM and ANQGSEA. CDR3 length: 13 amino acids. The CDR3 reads CSVALNSAETQYF. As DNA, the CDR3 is TGCAGCGTAGCTCTGAATAGCGCAGAGACCCAGTACTTC.

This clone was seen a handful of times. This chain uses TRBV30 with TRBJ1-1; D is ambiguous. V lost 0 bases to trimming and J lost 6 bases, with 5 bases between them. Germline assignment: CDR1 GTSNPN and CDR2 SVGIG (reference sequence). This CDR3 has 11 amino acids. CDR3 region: CAWSVTAEAFF. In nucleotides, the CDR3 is TGTGCCTGGAGTGTAACAGCTGAAGCTTTCTTT.

The CDR3 protein is CASRPPTVSSTDTQYF. The CDR3 DNA is TGTGCCAGCAGACCCCCCACAGTCTCTAGCACAGATACGCAGTATTTT. V gene TRBV28 combines with J gene TRBJ2-3; no clear D. The CDR3 totals 16 residues. Germline CDR1 reads MDHEN; CDR2 reads SYDVKM. Trimming cost V 6 bases and J 0 bases, with 16 bases left between them.